Ten or more counts support the clone carrying this TCR beta chain. Its specificity is not known. TCRdb reanalysed the reads using MiXCR and keeps one entry per CDR3 protein. The sample carries about 530,000 distinct CDR3 sequences, more than 25% recorded once. The data were taken from a study of T cell repertoires in cytomegalovirus infection. Study-wide points: Across the ex vivo response, the dominant clonotypes were HLA-C-restricted CMV-specific TCR beta clonotypes. Based on cumulative public TCR beta family frequency, carriers of CMV plus the relevant HLA were identified.

V dropped 3 bases and J dropped 1 base, with 2 bases sitting between them. The CDR3 totals 12 residues. Germline values: CDR1 SGHDT, CDR2 YYEEEE. Sequencing used PBMCs. This clonotype was obtained from a human donor in good health (CMV status not recorded). Some clones in this sample may be carry-over from other donors' samples. This chain uses TRBV5-6 with TRBJ1-3; D is unclear. The CDR3 is CASSYSGNTIYF. The CDR3 DNA is TGTGCCAGCAGCTATTCTGGAAACACCATATATTTT.